Sequencing of this TCR beta chain was carried out in a study of blood T cell repertoires in COVID-19 (dated by TCRdb to the early 2020s). About the study as a whole: The collaborator samples originated in the United States, Italy and Spain and spanned the acute and convalescent phases of COVID-19. The dataset comprised deeply sampled blood TCRbeta repertoires from subjects exposed to, actively infected with, or recovered from COVID-19. Samples came from the ongoing ImmuneRACE study (first 160 participants) plus 1,254 subjects from 6 global collaborators. A freely available public database, intended as a resource for researchers studying the immune response to SARS-CoV-2, is where the repertoires were released. Sample metadata almost always included a de-identified subject ID, COVID-19 status, age in years and sex. The material from the prospective study consisted of cDNA or gDNA derived from T cells, B-cell-depleted T cells, or PBMCs. Where available, HLA class I and class II types were taken from metadata supplied by the sample provider and were not determined by assay-based typing.

TCRbeta CDR3 regions were amplified from genomic DNA using the immunoSEQ Assay, a bias-controlled multiplex PCR. For the original study's pipeline: The number of nucleated cells in each sample was estimated by amplification of reference gene primers within the assay. To quantify the absolute abundance of each unique TCRbeta CDR3 rearrangement, sequence reads were collapsed and filtered. For each sample, productive Simpson clonality was calculated by taking the square root of Simpson's diversity index across productive rearrangements. TCRdb retrieved this table from immuneACCESS and kept in-frame rearrangements only. Not all clones are present; in checked studies, unresolved V genes account for under half, and no reason is known for the remainder. V and J calls and clone size are given by that table; D and trimming were obtained from the DNA. The sample table lists around 200,000 clones, 86% of them with a count of one. 3.5% to 5.5% of the sample comes from the top ten.

To note about this clone: What antigen it recognizes has not been identified. Per-nucleotide qualities are absent, and no much larger clonotype sits a single base away.

The germline V gene provides CDR1 SGDLS and CDR2 YYNGEE. For this chain, trimming is 1 base at the V end and 8 bases at the J end, and the number of junction bases without a gene match is 7. The CDR3 starts with the cysteine, ends with the phenylalanine, and has 15 residues. Only the CDR3 region is kept as DNA, spanning 45 bases read in frame from base 1. In the prospective study, participants were about 18 to 95 years old, resided in about two dozen geographic areas of the United States, and were enrolled through a virtual design. In the prospective study, participants were assigned to cohorts based on the clinical history participants reported in a screening survey and a study questionnaire. Exposed participants had been in contact with someone with a PCR-confirmed or clinician-diagnosed COVID-19 case within 2 weeks of study entry. Mobile phlebotomists in the prospective study collected whole blood, serum and a nasopharyngeal or oropharyngeal swab from every participant. Over a roughly two-month period, participants in the prospective study had the option of providing additional blood draws and questionnaires. Before DNA extraction, blood samples from the prospective study were shipped at room temperature or frozen.

General conclusions and limits of the study: Clinical and demographic metadata were provided uncurated, with the amount varying by source and participant.

The sequence links TRBV9 to TRBJ1-4; TRBD1 lines up with 8 middle nucleotides. The source of this sequence is a woman under 40 who had been exposed to COVID-19. Sequences were obtained from PBMCs or T cells enriched from blood (not recorded which). CDR3 loop: CASSVQGAVNEKLFF. The sequenced DNA is TGTGCCAGCAGCGTACAGGGGGCAGTGAACGAAAAACTGTTTTTT.